These 32 T cell receptor beta chains came from one sample sequenced in a study of T cell responses to AZD1222 COVID-19 vaccine. Generated by immunoSEQ multiplex PCR, the TCRdb table keeps only in-frame clones and is missing some. The sample yields about 150,000 clones, 85% to 95% seen once. The sequencing used peripheral blood, collected on day 0 of AZD1222 vaccination. These receptors were obtained from an adult in good health.

The gene calls are TRBV28 and TRBJ1-5; 10 bases align to TRBD1. CDR1 is MDHEN and CDR2 is SYDVKM in the germline V gene. The CDR3 totals 15 residues. J gave up 6 bases and V 2 bases, and 4 bases lay outside the gene matches. CDR3 residues: CASSLRDRGLQPQHF. DNA for the CDR3: TGTGCCAGCAGTTTACGTGACAGGGGGCTTCAGCCCCAGCATTTT.

The chain employs TRBV4-2 and TRBJ2-7, with D tentatively TRBD1 (7 bases). V lost 1 base and J 2 bases, leaving 18 bases between the germline ends. The CDR3 extends over 17 amino acids. Germline values: CDR1 LGHNA, CDR2 YNFKEQ. The CDR3 loop is CASSQGKSGGCPYEQYF. CDR3 nucleotides: TGTGCCAGCAGCCAAGGTAAGTCAGGGGGGTGCCCCTACGAGCAGTACTTC.

This clone showed up just once. The V gene is TRBV13, the J gene TRBJ1-2; TRBD1 aligns across 9 bases. The CDR3 sequence is 14 residues long. Looked up from germline, CDR1 is PRHDT and CDR2 is FYEKMQ (reference sequence). J lost 4 bases, V lost 5 bases, and 5 bases had no gene match. CDR3 protein: CASSEGQGTYGYTF. CDR3 in DNA: TGTGCCAGCAGCGAGGGACAGGGAACCTATGGCTACACCTTC.

This chain joins TRBV29-1 and TRBJ2-7, with TRBD1 matching over 7 bases. The CDR3 covers 14 residues. The J segment lost 0 bases and the V segment lost 6 bases, leaving 8 bases of the junction unmatched. CDR1 SQVTM and CDR2 ANQGSEA come from the germline V gene. The CDR3 sequence: CSVAGQDSSYEQYF. CDR3 DNA: TGCAGCGTGGCAGGACAGGACAGCTCCTACGAGCAGTACTTC.

The CDR3 nucleotides read TGTGCCATCAGTGAGTCGATCGGAGGGGACACTGAAGCTTTCTTT. Translating it yields CAISESIGGDTEAFF. V and J are TRBV10-3 and TRBJ1-1, with a possible D match to TRBD1 (5 bases). The V and J ends lost 0 bases and 3 bases respectively, with 11 bases between them. In germline, CDR1 is ENHRY, CDR2 SYGVKD. The CDR3 loop spans 15 amino acids.

The J gene is TRBJ2-7, the V gene TRBV5-1, with 9 positions matching TRBD1. The V and J ends lost 4 bases and 5 bases, in that order; junction bases with no gene match: 10. The CDR3 contains 15 residues. Germline assignment: CDR1 SGHRS and CDR2 YFSETQ. The CDR3 nucleotides are TGCGCCAGCAGCGGGTCGACAGGGGGGATCGACGAGCAGTACTTC. This encodes CASSGSTGGIDEQYF.

The chain combines TRBV6-5 with TRBJ2-1; TRBD1 agrees at 12 bases. The CDR3 totals 15 residues. The V segment lost 7 bases and the J segment 7 bases; nucleotides outside the gene matches: 8. The germline V gene has CDR1 MNHEY and CDR2 SVGAGI. CDR3 protein: CASTIGTGGWNEQFF. In DNA form, the CDR3 reads TGTGCCAGCACTATTGGGACAGGGGGCTGGAATGAGCAGTTCTTC.

This clone was observed once. The rearrangement links TRBV5-4 to TRBJ2-1; D is perhaps TRBD1 or TRBD2 (6 bases each). The germline V gene encodes CDR1 SGHNT and CDR2 YYREEE (reference sequence). V was trimmed by 4 bases and J by 4 bases, leaving 21 bases between them. The CDR3 has 17 residues. The CDR3 DNA is TGTGCCAGCAGCCCACGGGATGGGGGGCCTGGGTACAATGAGCAGTTCTTC. This translates into CASSPRDGGPGYNEQFF.

The gene calls are TRBV9 and TRBJ1-1, with D tentatively TRBD1 (5 bases). This CDR3 is 15 amino acids long. V dropped 6 bases and J dropped 4 bases, with 19 bases sitting between them. Germline V lookup: CDR1 SGDLS, CDR2 YYNGEE. The CDR3 is CASTEDGGYTTEAFF. The DNA for the CDR3 is TGTGCCAGCACCGAGGATGGGGGATATACCACTGAAGCTTTCTTT.

The chain is built from TRBV7-3 and TRBJ2-7; D uncertain. Trimming left V 0 bases short and J 2 bases short, with 14 bases between. The germline V gene encodes CDR1 SGHTA and CDR2 FQGTGA. The CDR3 is made up of 16 amino acids. CDR3 nucleotides: TGTGCCAGCAGCTTAACAGGGTCACGTAACGCCTACGAGCAGTACTTC. As protein: CASSLTGSRNAYEQYF.

The chain carries TRBV29-1 and TRBJ2-7; D unclear. CDR3 length: 13 residues. From germline, CDR1 is SQVTM and CDR2 ANQGSEA. The germline V and J ends were trimmed by 2 bases and 2 bases, with 10 bases remaining between them. CDR3 DNA: TGCAGCGTTGAAAGTCAGCCTACCTACGAGCAGTACTTC. Protein: CSVESQPTYEQYF.

This chain links TRBV30 with TRBJ1-3; D is unclear. This CDR3 is built from 14 residues. V lost 7 bases to trimming and J lost 0 bases, with 13 bases between them. The V gene's germline CDR1 is GTSNPN and CDR2 SVGIG (reference sequence). The DNA of the CDR3 is TGTGCCTCCGGAGGGCCCAGCTCTGGAAACACCATATATTTT. Its protein product is CASGGPSSGNTIYF.

This clone occurred once. The chain combines TRBV11-2 with TRBJ2-2, with 10 bases lining up with TRBD2. CDR1 is SGHAT and CDR2 is FQNNGV in the germline V gene. The CDR3 is made up of 18 amino acids. J gave up 5 bases and V 0 bases, and 9 bases lay outside the gene matches. CDR3 in DNA: TGTGCCAGCAGCTTAGATTTAGCGGGGGGCGGCGGTACCGGGGAGCTGTTTTTT. Its translation: CASSLDLAGGGGTGELFF.

The rearrangement uses TRBV29-1 and TRBJ1-2, with TRBD1 as a possible D gene (5 bases). The CDR3 totals 14 residues. Looked up from germline, CDR1 is SQVTM and CDR2 is ANQGSEA. The ends were cut back, 5 bases at V and 8 bases at J, with 21 bases in the middle. The CDR3 DNA follows: TGCAGCGTTAAGAGCGGGGTCGCGGGACTGGGCTACACCTTC. Its protein is CSVKSGVAGLGYTF.

This clone occurred a few times. This sequence joins TRBV7-9 and TRBJ2-7, with a weak D call TRBD1 (5 bases). The CDR3 runs to 15 residues. CDR1 SEHNR and CDR2 FQNEAQ come from the germline V gene (reference sequence). Trimming removed 1 base from V and 6 bases from J, with 16 bases in between. In DNA, the CDR3 is TGTGCCAGCAGCTTAGAAGGCACAGGAAAGGGCGAGCAGTACTTC. Its protein is CASSLEGTGKGEQYF.

This clone was recorded only once. The chain uses TRBV10-2 and TRBJ1-5; D perhaps matches TRBD1 (5 bases). Germline loops: CDR1 WSHSY, CDR2 SAAADI. The CDR3 contains 14 residues. V lost 4 bases and J 0 bases, leaving 7 bases between the germline ends. The CDR3 reads CASSGQGSNQPQHF. The CDR3 DNA sequence: TGCGCCAGCAGTGGGCAGGGTAGCAATCAGCCCCAGCATTTT.

This clone was seen only once. The chain combines TRBV11-1 with TRBJ1-2; D is unclear. Germline V gives CDR1 SGHAT, CDR2 FQDESV (reference sequence). This CDR3 contains 12 residues. Trimming cost V 0 bases and J 6 bases, with 5 bases left between them. The CDR3 loop is CASSLATDGYTF. In DNA, the CDR3 is TGTGCCAGCAGCTTAGCCACAGATGGCTACACCTTC.

The chain links TRBV27 to TRBJ1-4; 8 positions agree with TRBD1. Per the germline V gene, CDR1 is MNHEY and CDR2 is SMNVEV (reference sequence). This CDR3 region has 15 residues. Trimming removed 6 bases from V and 7 bases from J; junction bases left unmatched: 10. The CDR3 spells CASRTRQGLSEKLFF. The CDR3 bases are TGTGCCAGCAGGACCCGACAGGGGTTAAGTGAAAAACTGTTTTTT.

The rearrangement joins TRBV7-9 to TRBJ2-5; 8 nucleotides line up with TRBD2. V lost 4 bases and J lost 7; bases outside the gene matches: 11. This CDR3 has 15 residues. Germline lookup yields CDR1 SEHNR and CDR2 FQNEAQ (reference sequence). The CDR3 DNA follows: TGTGCCAGCAGCTCCCCGGGGGGGGCGGAAGGGACCCAGTACTTC. Its translation is CASSSPGGAEGTQYF. The full variable domain, completed using reference TRBV7-9 and TRBJ2-5, is DTGVSQNPRHKITKRGQNVTFRCDPISEHNRLYWYRQTLGQGPEFLTYFQNEAQLEKSRLLSDRFSAERPKGSFSTLEIQRTEQGDSAMYLCASSSPGGAEGTQYFGPGTRLLVL.

The chain recombines TRBV4-1 with TRBJ2-5; tentatively, D is TRBD1 (6 bases). CDR3 size: 15 residues. The V end was cut by 1 base, the J end by 1 base, with 10 bases between. Germline CDR1 is MGHRA and CDR2 is YSYEKL. The CDR3 region is CASSQGADSQETQYF. For the CDR3, the DNA is TGCGCCAGCAGCCAAGGGGCGGACAGCCAAGAGACCCAGTACTTC.

The chain is built from TRBV3-1 (or the pseudogene TRBV3-2) and TRBJ2-6; no definite D call. V was pared by 1 base and J by 0 bases, with 10 bases between. Germline V gene lookup returns CDR1 LGHDT and CDR2 YNNKEL (reference sequence). The CDR3 runs 17 residues. CDR3 residues: CASSQVSHSSGANVLTF. The CDR3 nucleotides are TGTGCCAGCAGCCAAGTCTCCCACAGCTCTGGGGCCAACGTCCTGACTTTC.

The V and J genes are TRBV4-2 and TRBJ1-5, with 12 positions matching TRBD1. V gave up 0 bases and J gave up 0 bases; unmatched junction bases: 9. The CDR3 extends over 20 amino acids. CDR1 is LGHNA, CDR2 YNFKEQ, per germline. DNA of the CDR3: TGTGCCAGCAGCCAAGATTATTGGGACAGGGGGCTTTATAGCAATCAGCCCCAGCATTTT. Its protein product is CASSQDYWDRGLYSNQPQHF.

V and J are TRBV18 and TRBJ2-7; D might be TRBD1 or TRBD2, each matching 5 bases. Trimming shortened V by 1 base and J by 2 bases, and 12 bases separated the two germline ends. Germline assignment: CDR1 KGHSH and CDR2 LQKENI. CDR3 length: 15 amino acids. The CDR3 protein is CASSPRREGTYEQYF. As DNA, the CDR3 is TGTGCCAGCTCACCACGCAGAGAGGGGACCTACGAGCAGTACTTC. The entire variable domain, with the rest obtained from reference TRBV18 and TRBJ2-7, is as follows: NAGVMQNPRHLVRRRGQEARLRCSPMKGHSHVYWYRQLPEEGLKFMVYLQKENIIDESGMPKERFSAEFPKEGPSILRIQQVVRGDSAAYFCASSPRREGTYEQYFGPGTRLTVT.

Only one count was recorded for this clone. J is TRBJ1-1 and V is TRBV6-4, with unresolved D. V was cut by 4 bases and J by 7 bases, with 13 bases left in between. Per germline, CDR1 MRHNA and CDR2 SNTAGT. The CDR3 extends over 13 amino acids. CDR3: CASSVFWNGEAFF. The CDR3 DNA reads TGTGCCAGCAGTGTGTTCTGGAATGGTGAAGCTTTCTTT.

The V and J genes are TRBV5-8 and TRBJ1-1; D might be TRBD1 (6 bases). There are 15 residues in the CDR3. CDR1 is SGHTS, CDR2 YDEGEE, per germline. Trimming left V 4 bases short and J 4 bases short, with 17 bases between. Here the CDR3 reads CASSPRIQGPTEAFF. The CDR3, as DNA: TGTGCCAGCAGCCCCCGAATACAGGGTCCCACTGAAGCTTTCTTT.

The chain links TRBV5-4 to TRBJ2-1; D tentatively fits TRBD1 or TRBD2 (6 bases each). Germline V lookup: CDR1 SGHNT, CDR2 YYREEE (reference sequence). Trimming removed 6 bases at V and 7 bases at J, with 17 bases between. The CDR3 runs to 14 residues. In DNA form, the CDR3 reads TGTGCCAGCACCCTGTGGGGGGCAGGGAATGAGCAGTTCTTC. This encodes CASTLWGAGNEQFF.

The chain links TRBV3-1 (or the pseudogene TRBV3-2) to TRBJ1-1; 7 bases are a match to TRBD1. This CDR3 contains 17 residues. Unmatched junction bases numbered 20, after V lost 5 bases and J lost 8 bases. Looked up from germline, CDR1 is LGHDT and CDR2 is YNNKEL (reference sequence). In DNA, the CDR3 is TGTGCCAGCAGCTCCAAAGAATGGGGACAGACCACAGCAGAAGCTTTCTTT. Translating gives CASSSKEWGQTTAEAFF.

CDR3 nucleotides: TGTGCCAGCAGCCCCTTCATCCAGGAGCCGGGGGCCAACGTCCTGACTTTC. Translated, it gives CASSPFIQEPGANVLTF. The chain carries TRBV6-2 or TRBV6-3 and TRBJ2-6; D not certain. Germline CDR1 MNHEY, CDR2 SVGEGT. The CDR3 runs 17 residues. Trimming took off 6 bases at V and 4 bases at J, with 19 bases between the two ends.

V is TRBV19 and J is TRBJ2-1; a possible D gene is TRBD2 (5 bases). The CDR3 totals 14 residues. Germline V gives CDR1 LNHDA, CDR2 SQIVND (reference sequence). V was trimmed by 11 bases and J by 5 bases, leaving 19 bases between them. CDR3 coding DNA: TGTGCCTCTAAGCGGCTAGGTACGAACAATGAGCAGTTCTTC. It yields the protein CASKRLGTNNEQFF.

The J gene is TRBJ1-2, the V gene TRBV7-9; 9 positions agree with TRBD1. Germline V gives CDR1 SEHNR, CDR2 FQNEAQ (reference sequence). V shed 5 bases, J shed 2 bases, and the junction held 6 bases outside the gene matches. The CDR3 is 15 residues long. The CDR3 nucleotides are TGTGCCAGCAGCCCGGGGACAGGGCCGAACTATGGCTACACCTTC. Translating gives CASSPGTGPNYGYTF.

This clone was seen only once. V and J are TRBV11-2 and TRBJ2-1; no firm D call. Germline V gene data show CDR1 as SGHAT and CDR2 as FQNNGV. The CDR3 is made up of 15 amino acids. Trimming took 5 bases from V and 2 from J, leaving 13 bases between them. The CDR3 DNA is TGTGCCAGCAGCCCTGGGCCCAGCGCCTACAATGAGCAGTTCTTC. It encodes CASSPGPSAYNEQFF.

This rearrangement joins TRBV2 to TRBJ2-3; 10 bases agree with TRBD2. With 8 bases clipped from V and 2 bases from J, the junction kept 4 bases outside the gene matches. CDR1 is SNHLY and CDR2 is FYNNEI in the germline V gene. CDR3 length equals 14 residues. The CDR3 here is CASRGLADTDTQYF. Here the CDR3 DNA reads TGTGCCAGCCGAGGACTAGCGGACACAGATACGCAGTATTTT.